These T cell receptor beta chains were read from a single sample in a study of blood T cell repertoires in COVID-19. Generated by immunoSEQ multiplex PCR, the TCRdb table keeps only in-frame clones and is missing some. The sample comprises 200,000 to 300,000 clones, roughly four fifths of which are singletons, and around 3.5% rests with the top ten. Sequenced material: peripheral blood. The receptors come from a woman between 18 and 29 years old with acute or convalescent COVID-19. Each CDR3 is given with its conserved first and last residue. Each record gives: V gene, D gene, clone size, J gene, CDR3 protein, CDR3 DNA. D genes are given only for firm matches. The listing skips clone size in some rows; elsewhere it reads once, few, many or a size class.

>TRBV20-1|.|.|TRBJ2-2
CSASRTNTGELFF
TGCAGTGCTAGTAGGACAAACACCGGGGAGCTGTTTTTT
>TRBV3-1/TRBV3-2|.|.|TRBJ1-3
CASQQGTGNTIYF
TGTGCCAGCCAACAGGGAACTGGAAACACCATATATTTT
>TRBV3-1/TRBV3-2|TRBD1|.|TRBJ1-1
CASSQGDRTNEAFF
TGTGCCAGCAGCCAAGGGGACAGGACGAACGAAGCTTTCTTT
>TRBV9|TRBD1|.|TRBJ1-6
CASSVLGQDNSPLHF
TGTGCCAGCAGCGTATTGGGACAGGATAATTCACCCCTCCACTTT
>TRBV28|TRBD2|once|TRBJ2-2
CASSLWLAGRTGELFF
TGTGCCAGCAGTTTATGGCTAGCGGGCCGCACCGGGGAGCTGTTTTTT
>TRBV2|.|.|TRBJ1-2
CASSIDRSNNYGYTF
TGTGCCAGCAGCATAGACAGAAGTAATAACTATGGCTACACCTTC
>TRBV10-3|TRBD1|few|TRBJ1-2
CATRTGGADYGYTF
TGTGCCACCCGGACAGGGGGCGCTGACTATGGCTACACCTTC
>TRBV5-1|.|.|TRBJ1-6
CASSLAPTSMGSPLHF
TGCGCCAGCAGCTTGGCCCCAACTAGCATGGGGTCACCCCTCCACTTT
>TRBV30|TRBD2|.|TRBJ2-7
CAWSVPAGGPGYEQYF
TGTGCCTGGAGTGTCCCAGCGGGAGGGCCGGGCTACGAGCAGTACTTC
>TRBV4-3|.|.|TRBJ2-7
CASSQDRVFYEQYF
TGCGCCAGCAGCCAAGATCGTGTCTTTTACGAGCAGTACTTC
>TRBV19|.|many|TRBJ1-5
CASTRTGSNQPQHF
TGTGCCAGTACCCGAACGGGTAGCAATCAGCCCCAGCATTTT
>TRBV5-1|.|.|TRBJ1-1
CASSPVGNTEAFF
TGCGCCAGCAGCCCCGTCGGGAACACTGAAGCTTTCTTT
>TRBV18|TRBD2|.|TRBJ2-1
CASSPGLAGASSSYNEQFF
TGTGCCAGCTCACCGGGACTAGCGGGAGCTTCTAGCTCCTACAATGAGCAGTTCTTC
>TRBV5-1|TRBD1|.|TRBJ1-5
CASSLTPVQTGGNQPQHF
TGCGCCAGCAGCTTAACCCCCGTCCAGACAGGGGGCAATCAGCCCCAGCATTTT
>TRBV2|.|.|TRBJ1-1
CASSEARGDTEAFF
TGTGCCAGCAGTGAAGCGCGGGGAGACACTGAAGCTTTCTTT
>TRBV19|TRBD1|.|TRBJ1-3
CASSILGTGHSGNTIYF
TGTGCCAGTAGTATACTCGGGACAGGGCACTCTGGAAACACCATATATTTT
>TRBV6-2/TRBV6-3|TRBD1|.|TRBJ1-5
CASSTGQGAPSRAQHF
TGTGCCAGCAGCACCGGACAGGGGGCCCCGTCGCGGGCCCAGCATTTT